Presented here are 30 T cell receptor beta chains from one specimen sequenced in a study of regulatory T cells in long-lasting Graves disease. HTBI primers from iRepertoire and Arm-PCR of CDR3 regions yielded the TCR beta libraries. TCRdb processed the multiplex PCR reads anew with MiXCR; each CDR3 protein has one entry. This table holds roughly 450,000 distinct CDR3 sequences, 20% to 25% found once. Time point given: persistent/refractory GD, antithyroid drugs over 5 years with positive TRAb. Making the TCR library involved RNA that had been extracted from PBMCs. The starting material was peripheral blood mononuclear cells (PBMCs), obtained when the disease was refractory, from a patient treated with antithyroid drugs. Source of these receptors: a female donor with Graves disease.

The V gene is TRBV7-9, the J gene TRBJ1-1, with D unclear. This CDR3 contains 14 residues. The germline V gene has CDR1 SEHNR and CDR2 FQNEAQ (reference sequence). V lost 4 bases, J lost 0 bases, and 9 bases lay in between. The CDR3 region has the DNA TGTGCCAGCAGCTCAGAGGCGCTGAACACTGAAGCTTTCTTT. It encodes CASSSEALNTEAFF.

For the CDR3, the DNA is TGTGCCAGCAGCTTAGAGGGGGTAGATGCCAATCAGCCCCAGCATTTT. Encoded protein: CASSLEGVDANQPQHF. The V gene is TRBV7-2, the J gene TRBJ1-5, with TRBD1 as a possible D gene (6 bases). Trimming took off 1 base at V and 3 bases at J, with 13 bases between the two ends. The CDR3 contains 16 residues. From germline, CDR1 is SGHTA and CDR2 FQGNSA.

This chain links TRBV9 with TRBJ2-7; tentative D call: TRBD1 (6 bases). Germline V gene lookup returns CDR1 SGDLS and CDR2 YYNGEE. This CDR3 comprises 15 residues. Trimming took off 0 bases at V and 1 base at J, with 11 bases between the two ends. Here the CDR3 DNA reads TGTGCCAGCAGCGTAGGCGCAGGGGATTCCTACGAGCAGTACTTC. Translation: CASSVGAGDSYEQYF.

This clonotype has a handful of counts. The chain has TRBV20-1 and TRBJ1-1; no reliable D call. This CDR3 spans 13 amino acids. Trimming took off 4 bases at V and 0 bases at J, with 9 bases between the two ends. Germline lookup yields CDR1 DFQATT and CDR2 SNEGSKA (reference sequence). CDR3 nucleotide sequence: TGCAGTGCTAATAAGGGAGTGAACACTGAAGCTTTCTTT. Translating it yields CSANKGVNTEAFF.

Ten or more counts support this clonotype. The V gene is TRBV28, the J gene TRBJ2-7, with D perhaps TRBD2 (6 bases). CDR3 size: 18 residues. Trimming took 3 bases from V and 2 from J, leaving 23 bases between them. CDR1 is MDHEN and CDR2 is SYDVKM in the germline V gene. CDR3 protein: CASSLAGFGQLLTYEQYF. The CDR3 nucleotides are TGTGCCAGCAGTTTGGCGGGATTCGGGCAGCTCCTTACCTACGAGCAGTACTTC.

On this clonotype itself: A read error may explain this, as a much larger clone is one base away. CDR3 nucleotide sequence: TGTGCCAGCAGACGACTAGCGGGAGGGCAAGAGACCCAGTACTTC. Residues: CASRRLAGGQETQYF. The gene calls are TRBV27 and TRBJ2-5; 14 bases agree with TRBD2. The CDR3 has 15 residues. Germline V gene sequence: CDR1 MNHEY, CDR2 SMNVEV (reference sequence). The V gene end was trimmed by 6 bases and the J gene end by 2 bases; junction bases not matched to a gene: 2.

At least ten counts were recorded for this clonotype. The genes are TRBV20-1 and TRBJ1-1; unclear D gene. The germline CDR1 and CDR2 sequences are DFQATT and SNEGSKA (reference sequence). The CDR3 spans 10 residues. V was trimmed by 4 bases and J by 5 bases, leaving 5 bases between them. CDR3 nucleotides: TGCAGTGCTAAAAAAACTGAAGCTTTCTTT. Its protein is CSAKKTEAFF.

This clonotype was seen ten or more times. The V and J genes are TRBV28 and TRBJ2-2, with D unresolved. V gave up 1 base and J gave up 2 bases, with 8 bases separating them. Looked up from germline, CDR1 is MDHEN and CDR2 is SYDVKM. This CDR3 has 15 amino acids. The chain's CDR3 is CASSLSHGNTGELFF. In nucleotides, the CDR3 is TGTGCCAGCAGTTTATCCCACGGAAACACCGGGGAGCTGTTTTTT.

This chain connects TRBV20-1 to TRBJ2-1; D possibly matches TRBD1 or TRBD2 (6 bases each). CDR1 is DFQATT, CDR2 SNEGSKA, per germline (reference sequence). V was shortened by 6 bases and J by 8 bases, with 23 bases between the two germline ends. This CDR3 has 15 residues. The CDR3 reads CSADKEGHHLHEQFF. The CDR3 DNA follows: TGCAGTGCCGACAAGGAGGGACACCATCTCCATGAGCAGTTCTTC.

This clonotype was seen ten or more times. The rearrangement joins TRBV2 to TRBJ2-7, with 10 bases matching TRBD1. After removal of 3 bases from V and 3 bases from J, the junction contained 5 bases not matched to a gene. This CDR3 is 15 amino acids long. Germline V gene data show CDR1 as SNHLY and CDR2 as FYNNEI. The CDR3 loop reads CASSDPRTGGYEQYF. The CDR3 region has the DNA TGTGCCAGCAGTGATCCCCGGACAGGGGGCTACGAGCAGTACTTC.

The chain employs TRBV18 and TRBJ2-5; D is ambiguous. The CDR3 extends over 13 amino acids. In germline, CDR1 is KGHSH, CDR2 LQKENI. V lost 5 bases and J 5 bases, leaving 12 bases between the germline ends. The CDR3 loop reads CASSAMTPETQYF. The CDR3 nucleotides are TGTGCCAGCTCAGCAATGACACCCGAGACCCAGTACTTC.

This clonotype has a count of ten or more. The chain recombines TRBV2 with TRBJ1-2; TRBD1 matches at 8 bases. CDR1 and CDR2 (germline): SNHLY, FYNNEI. J lost 4 bases, V lost 8 bases, and 3 bases had no gene match. This CDR3 spans 12 amino acids. CDR3 residues: CASGTGVYGYTF. In nucleotides, the CDR3 is TGTGCCAGCGGGACAGGCGTCTATGGCTACACCTTC. The variable domain in full, completed from reference TRBV2 and TRBJ1-2, reads EPEVTQTPSHQVTQMGQEVILRCVPISNHLYFYWYRQILGQKVEFLVSFYNNEISEKSEIFDDQFSVERPDGSNFTLKIRSTKLEDSAMYFCASGTGVYGYTFGSGTRLTVV.

There are many counts of this clonotype. This chain joins TRBV20-1 and TRBJ1-1; D is ambiguous. The CDR3 is 13 residues long. The germline V gene has CDR1 DFQATT and CDR2 SNEGSKA (reference sequence). The V gene lost 6 bases and the J gene lost 3 bases, with 14 bases spanning the gap. CDR3 DNA: TGCAGTGCCGCAAGGGAGAGGGACACTGAAGCTTTCTTT. As protein: CSAARERDTEAFF.

The chain recombines TRBV7-2 with TRBJ2-6; a weak D match, TRBD1 (6 bases). V dropped 5 bases and J dropped 0 bases, with 17 bases sitting between them. This CDR3 has 18 residues. The germline V gene encodes CDR1 SGHTA and CDR2 FQGNSA. The CDR3 bases are TGTGCCAGCAGCCCACGAGCGACAGGCCTCTCTGGGGCCAACGTCCTGACTTTC. Translating it yields CASSPRATGLSGANVLTF.

The chain is built from TRBV19 and TRBJ1-5, with 9 bases lining up with TRBD1. The CDR3 totals 15 residues. Trimming at V came to 5 bases and at J to 7 bases, leaving 9 bases not matched to a gene. CDR1 and CDR2 from the germline V gene are LNHDA and SQIVND (reference sequence). CDR3 nucleotide sequence: TGTGCCAGTAGTGTCTCCGGGACAGGGTCCCAGCCCCAGCATTTT. Residues: CASSVSGTGSQPQHF.

About this clonotype: Given a much more abundant clone one base away, this may be a read error. The rearrangement uses TRBV28 and TRBJ2-7, with D unresolved. CDR3 length: 13 residues. The V end was cut by 10 bases, the J end by 6 bases, with 19 bases between. Germline lookup yields CDR1 MDHEN and CDR2 SYDVKM. The DNA of the CDR3 is TGTGCCATCCTACCCCCATGGTGGGGCGAGCAGTACTTC. Its translation is CAILPPWWGEQYF.

This clonotype appeared many times. This rearrangement joins TRBV10-1 to TRBJ2-4; no clear D gene. The ends were cut back, 2 bases at V and 2 bases at J, with 7 bases in the middle. In germline, CDR1 is WNHNN, CDR2 SYGVQD (reference sequence). The CDR3 spans 14 residues. CDR3 amino acids: CASSEEGTKNIQYF. DNA of the CDR3: TGCGCCAGCAGTGAGGAAGGGACCAAAAACATTCAGTACTTC.

This clonotype was picked up a small number of times. V gene TRBV18 combines with J gene TRBJ1-4, with D hard to call. CDR3 size: 14 residues. Germline V CDR1 and CDR2: KGHSH, LQKENI. V dropped 3 bases and J dropped 8 bases, with 13 bases sitting between them. This chain's CDR3 is CASSPGREREKLFF. CDR3 in DNA: TGTGCCAGCTCACCGGGGAGGGAGCGCGAAAAACTGTTTTTT.

The V and J genes are TRBV6-5 and TRBJ1-4; 7 bases line up with TRBD1. The CDR3 extends over 18 amino acids. V shed 4 bases, J shed 0 bases, and the junction held 11 bases outside the gene matches. Germline values: CDR1 MNHEY, CDR2 SVGAGI. Here the CDR3 DNA reads TGTGCCAGCAGTTCGCACAGGGGTAAGGGGGCAACTAATGAAAAACTGTTTTTT. Translated: CASSSHRGKGATNEKLFF.

This clonotype was seen repeatedly, ten times or more. The chain links TRBV7-2 to TRBJ1-1; D is perhaps TRBD1 (6 bases). This CDR3 is built from 16 residues. CDR1 and CDR2 from the germline V gene are SGHTA and FQGNSA. V was pared by 2 bases and J by 1 base, with 14 bases between. CDR3 sequence reads: CASSLTVWGQNTEAFF. For the CDR3, the DNA is TGTGCCAGCAGCTTAACAGTATGGGGGCAGAACACTGAAGCTTTCTTT.

This clonotype appeared once. A much larger clone differs by one base, so this may be a read error. The final CDR3 position lacks the conserved phenylalanine or tryptophan, pointing to a likely read error. The gene calls are TRBV28 and TRBJ2-6; possible D gene TRBD2, 5 bases. This CDR3 spans 17 amino acids. In germline, CDR1 is MDHEN, CDR2 SYDVKM. V lost 4 bases and J lost 0, with 13 bases in between. Here the CDR3 reads CASSWALGVSGANVLTS. The CDR3 DNA is TGTGCCAGCAGTTGGGCCCTCGGGGTCTCTGGGGCCAACGTCCTGACTTCC.

The CDR3 spells CASSITTSDTQYF. The CDR3 coding sequence is TGTGCCAGTAGTATTACGACTAGCGATACGCAGTATTTT. This sequence joins TRBV19 and TRBJ2-3, with 7 bases that match TRBD2. CDR3 length equals 13 residues. Germline trimming cut 3 bases from V and 6 bases from J; bases unmatched to any gene: 3. Germline CDR1 LNHDA, CDR2 SQIVND (reference sequence).

A remark on this clonotype: This may be a read error: a much more frequent sequence differs by one nucleotide. The chain is built from TRBV11-2 and TRBJ1-1; D may be TRBD1 (5 bases). This CDR3 has 14 residues. Germline V CDR1 and CDR2: SGHAT, FQNNGV. V was trimmed by 1 base and J by 6 bases, leaving 12 bases between them. The CDR3 region is CASSLVSGFAEAFF. CDR3 in DNA: TGTGCCAGCAGCTTAGTATCAGGGTTCGCTGAAGCTTTCTTT. The full variable domain, in which reference TRBV11-2 and TRBJ1-1 provide the parts outside the CDR3, is EAGVAQSPRYKIIEKRQSVAFWCNPISGHATLYWYQQILGQGPKLLIQFQNNGVVDDSQLPKDRFSAERLKGVDSTLKIQPAKLEDSAVYLCASSLVSGFAEAFFGQGTRLTVV.

This clonotype was observed many times. The gene calls are TRBV7-3 and TRBJ2-2, with 8 bases fitting TRBD2. The CDR3 consists of 15 residues. After removal of 5 bases from V and 3 bases from J, the junction contained 5 bases not matched to a gene. The germline V gene encodes CDR1 SGHTA and CDR2 FQGTGA. CDR3 sequence: CASSTGGDDTGELFF. CDR3 in DNA: TGTGCCAGCAGCACCGGGGGGGACGACACCGGGGAGCTGTTTTTT.

This clonotype was counted many times. This chain links TRBV6-5 with TRBJ2-7, with a tentative D call TRBD2 (7 bases). The CDR3 spans 16 residues. Between the trimmed V and J ends, which lost 2 bases and 4 bases, there was a span of 18 bases. Germline CDR1 MNHEY, CDR2 SVGAGI. Here the CDR3 reads CASSYERGGAGYEQYF. CDR3 nucleotides: TGTGCCAGCAGTTACGAGAGGGGGGGCGCGGGATACGAGCAGTACTTC.

The chain uses TRBV6-5 and TRBJ1-3; maybe TRBD1 (6 bases). The CDR3 contains 15 residues. From germline, CDR1 is MNHEY and CDR2 SVGAGI. Deletions cut 3 bases from V and 4 bases from J, with 13 bases between. CDR3 bases: TGTGCCAGCAGTTATGGGGGGGCTGGCGGAAACACCATATATTTT. Protein: CASSYGGAGGNTIYF.

This clonotype was observed at least ten times. The chain employs TRBV7-2 and TRBJ2-5; D might be TRBD1 (6 bases). The CDR3 contains 15 residues. Germline CDR1 is SGHTA and CDR2 is FQGNSA. Trimming took 4 bases from V and 4 from J, leaving 16 bases between them. The CDR3 coding sequence is TGTGCCAGCAGCTGGCGCCGAACAGGGCCAGAGACCCAGTACTTC. Its protein product is CASSWRRTGPETQYF.

This clonotype was observed a handful of times. The gene calls are TRBV19 and TRBJ1-2; the match to TRBD1 covers 9 bases. CDR3 length: 13 amino acids. The V gene's germline CDR1 is LNHDA and CDR2 SQIVND (reference sequence). V trimming: 9 bases; J trimming: 6 bases; junction bases outside the gene matches: 8. DNA for the CDR3: TGTGCCAGCGGATTACAGGGGGCCGATGGCTACACCTTC. Its translation is CASGLQGADGYTF.

In its sample, this clonotype was seen many times. The V gene is TRBV12-3 or TRBV12-4, the J gene TRBJ2-7; maybe TRBD1 (5 bases). The CDR3 totals 13 residues. V lost 1 base and J lost 12, with 16 bases in between. The CDR3 DNA sequence: TGTGCCAGCAGTTTAGGACAGTCGCGAGGCAGGTACTTC. As protein: CASSLGQSRGRYF.

This clonotype was recorded a few times. This sequence joins TRBV20-1 and TRBJ2-5; maybe TRBD1 (6 bases). Germline V gene lookup returns CDR1 DFQATT and CDR2 SNEGSKA (reference sequence). Trimming stripped 3 bases from V and 2 bases from J, with 13 bases between. This CDR3 spans 14 amino acids. DNA for the CDR3: TGCAGTGCTAGTCCGGACAGTGCTCAAGAGACCCAGTACTTC. This sequence encodes CSASPDSAQETQYF.